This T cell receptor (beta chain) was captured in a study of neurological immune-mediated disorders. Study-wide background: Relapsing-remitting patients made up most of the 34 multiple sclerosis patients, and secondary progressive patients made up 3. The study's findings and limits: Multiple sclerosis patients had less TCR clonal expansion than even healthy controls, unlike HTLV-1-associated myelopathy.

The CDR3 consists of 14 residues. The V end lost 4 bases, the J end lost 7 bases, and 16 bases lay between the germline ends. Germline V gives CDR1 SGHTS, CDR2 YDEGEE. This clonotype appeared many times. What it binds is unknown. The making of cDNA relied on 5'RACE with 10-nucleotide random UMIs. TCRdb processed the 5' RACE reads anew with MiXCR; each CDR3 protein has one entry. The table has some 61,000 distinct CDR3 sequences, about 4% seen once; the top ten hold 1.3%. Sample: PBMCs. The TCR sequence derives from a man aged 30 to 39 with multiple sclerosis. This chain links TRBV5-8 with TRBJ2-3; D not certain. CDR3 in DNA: TGTGCCAGCAGCCTTGGTCCCCTTACGTATACGCAGTATTTT. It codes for CASSLGPLTYTQYF.